A selection of T cell receptor beta chains follows, all from one sample in a study of shared clonotypes between healthy human individuals. The method was immunoSEQ multiplex PCR; TCRdb's version includes in-frame clones alone and lacks a portion of them. The repertoire holds 2.3 million or so clones, with approximately 95% as singletons. Sequenced material: naive CD4+ T cells from PBMCs. These receptors originate from a man between 18 and 35 years old in good health. Some clones in this sample may be carry-over from other donors' samples. Both conserved end residues are part of each CDR3. The order of the fields is J gene, CDR3 length, V gene, CDR3 protein.

J: TRBJ2-6; length: 15; V: TRBV6-4; CDR3: CASSEGASGANVLTF
J: TRBJ1-2; length: 16; V: TRBV27; CDR3: CASSALGQAGSYGYTF
J: TRBJ2-7; length: 12; V: TRBV14; CDR3: CASGQPYYEQYF
J: TRBJ2-1; length: 16; V: TRBV7-3; CDR3: CASSLFGTSGRVVQFF
J: TRBJ2-7; length: 14; V: TRBV27; CDR3: CASSSGEFPYEQYF
J: TRBJ2-1; length: 16; V: TRBV5-1; CDR3: CASSTRRAGTYNEQFF
J: TRBJ1-3; length: 15; V: TRBV2; CDR3: CASMGFLASGNTIYF
J: TRBJ2-3; length: 16; V: TRBV4-2; CDR3: CASSQGYGKARDTQYF
J: TRBJ1-1; length: 14; V: TRBV5-1; CDR3: CASSLMDTSNEAFF
J: TRBJ1-3; length: 14; V: TRBV28; CDR3: CASSDDRAGNTIYF
J: TRBJ1-5; length: 15; V: TRBV6-5; CDR3: CASSYLVYSNQPQHF
J: TRBJ1-1; length: 13; V: TRBV27; CDR3: CASSFNRGAEAFF
J: TRBJ2-1; length: 14; V: TRBV21-1; CDR3: CASSKLGHVAEQFF
J: TRBJ1-4; length: 13; V: TRBV29-1; CDR3: CSVRRGGNEKLFF
J: TRBJ2-7; length: 17; V: TRBV5-4; CDR3: CASSSGTSGRRSYEQYF
J: TRBJ2-4; length: 14; V: TRBV5-1; CDR3: CASSQGQAKNIQYF
J: TRBJ2-5; length: 11; V: TRBV7-7; CDR3: CASSRGETQYF
J: TRBJ1-5; length: 14; V: TRBV30; CDR3: CAWSVLGGTQPQHF
J: TRBJ2-5; length: 14; V: TRBV10-3; CDR3: CASTGTGGEETQYF
J: TRBJ1-2; length: 15; V: TRBV18; CDR3: CASSPADGKKYGYTF
J: TRBJ1-1; length: 16; V: TRBV6-5; CDR3: CASSYSRTTGNTEAFF
J: TRBJ2-1; length: 13; V: TRBV19; CDR3: CASSIDGGAVQVF
J: TRBJ2-7; length: 15; V: TRBV7-9; CDR3: CASSLGSGNGHEQYF
J: TRBJ2-1; length: 15; V: TRBV28; CDR3: CASSLSSLIGNEQFF
J: TRBJ1-1; length: 15; V: TRBV5-1; CDR3: CASRQSTGSSTEAFF
J: TRBJ2-1; length: 15; V: TRBV2; CDR3: CASSNEWLAGHQQFF
J: TRBJ2-3; length: 16; V: TRBV7-3; CDR3: CASSLSIVRDYGTQYF
J: TRBJ2-2; length: 17; V: TRBV7-3; CDR3: CASSLTGQGLVTGELFF
J: TRBJ1-4; length: 15; V: TRBV28; CDR3: CASSRDSRSNEKLFF
J: TRBJ2-3; length: 14; V: TRBV5-1; CDR3: CASSVLRGTDTQYF
J: TRBJ2-1; length: 17; V: TRBV5-1; CDR3: CASSLLVGGYTLNEQFF
J: TRBJ2-5; length: 14; V: TRBV10-2; CDR3: CASSESLAGLTQYF
J: TRBJ1-1; length: 13; V: TRBV6-1; CDR3: CASSSRGNTEAFF
J: TRBJ1-2; length: 16; V: TRBV6-1; CDR3: CASSEGVSRSVYGYTF
J: TRBJ2-1; length: 15; V: TRBV5-5; CDR3: CASSPDSSSYNEQFF
J: TRBJ2-7; length: 16; V: TRBV28; CDR3: CASRSLAGGSSYEQYF
J: TRBJ2-5; length: 15; V: TRBV9; CDR3: CASSAHLGPPGTQYF
J: TRBJ2-7; length: 13; V: TRBV14; CDR3: CASSQELIDEQYF
J: TRBJ2-3; length: 15; V: TRBV29-1; CDR3: CSVEGGTGGTDTQYF
J: TRBJ2-2; length: 16; V: TRBV12-1; CDR3: CASSFSGNRVAGELFF
J: TRBJ1-2; length: 15; V: TRBV4-2; CDR3: CASSQDRTLNYGYTF
J: TRBJ2-7; length: 15; V: TRBV18; CDR3: CASSPTGPRFYEQYF
J: TRBJ2-6; length: 15; V: TRBV6-1; CDR3: CASSRRGSGANVLTF
J: TRBJ2-2; length: 14; V: TRBV21-1; CDR3: CASSNRESDGELFF
J: TRBJ2-3; length: 15; V: TRBV5-1; CDR3: CASSLRSAWEDTQYF
J: TRBJ2-3; length: 15; V: TRBV14; CDR3: CASSQELIGTDTQYF
J: TRBJ2-3; length: 14; V: TRBV5-6; CDR3: CASWPDPSHPTQYF
J: TRBJ1-5; length: 15; V: TRBV2; CDR3: CASSEDRVGNQPQHF
J: TRBJ1-3; length: 14; V: TRBV28; CDR3: CASSPTAPLYSVYF
J: TRBJ2-6; length: 16; V: TRBV11-2; CDR3: CASRYRQSSGANVLTF
J: TRBJ2-5; length: 13; V: TRBV10-1; CDR3: CASSRDQRETQYF
J: TRBJ1-2; length: 14; V: TRBV5-1; CDR3: CASSTGQPGYGYTF
J: TRBJ2-6; length: 17; V: TRBV19; CDR3: CASSIRSPSSGANVLTF